Each of the 23 T cell receptor beta chains below was sequenced from the same sample in a study of a mutant IDH1 vaccine in newly diagnosed glioma. For these TCRs, the target antigens are not known. Measured with immunoSEQ multiplex PCR; TCRdb has only the in-frame clones, and not every one. The sample includes fewer than 55,000 clones, 65% of them seen just once. Time point: week 47, end of study. A single vaccine dose contained 300 ug of mutant IDH1 20-mer peptide, and topical imiquimod was used with it. The source was peripheral blood mononuclear cells (PBMCs), collected from a glioma patient whose treatment included an IDH1 peptide vaccine. These receptors were collected from a man aged 35 to 55 with glioma. Some clones in this sample may be carry-over from other donors' samples.

V usage is TRBV6-5 and J usage is TRBJ1-1; TRBD1 is a possible D gene (6 bases). The CDR3 covers 15 residues. Per germline, CDR1 MNHEY and CDR2 SVGAGI. Trimming removed 4 bases from V and 2 bases from J, with 14 bases in between. As DNA, the CDR3 is TGTGCCAGCAGTTTACAGGGTGCCTTAAACACTGAAGCTTTCTTT. Translated: CASSLQGALNTEAFF.

This clone appeared a few times. The chain is built from TRBV7-6 and TRBJ1-5, with 7 bases aligning to TRBD1. V was pared by 5 bases and J by 4 bases, with 14 bases of the junction left unmatched. From germline, CDR1 is SGHVS and CDR2 FNYEAQ. The CDR3 has 17 residues. The CDR3 here is CASSLRGFGTANQPQHF. CDR3 nucleotides: TGTGCCAGCAGCCTCCGAGGGTTCGGGACAGCTAATCAGCCCCAGCATTTT.

This chain joins TRBV7-6 and TRBJ2-5, with TRBD2 matching over 9 bases. Germline CDR1 SGHVS, CDR2 FNYEAQ. The CDR3 extends over 16 amino acids. Unmatched junction bases numbered 7, after V lost 4 bases and J lost 1 base. The CDR3 region is CASSSNAGGIQETQYF. CDR3 sequence (DNA): TGTGCCAGCAGCTCAAATGCGGGGGGGATCCAAGAGACCCAGTACTTC.

The CDR3 sequence is CASRVRQNSNQPQHF. Here the CDR3 DNA reads TGTGCCAGCAGGGTTCGACAAAATAGCAATCAGCCCCAGCATTTT. The chain couples TRBV27 to TRBJ1-5; D is uncertain. This CDR3 spans 15 amino acids. Trimming cost V 6 bases and J 0 bases, with 12 bases left between them. Germline loops: CDR1 MNHEY, CDR2 SMNVEV (reference sequence).

This clone was recorded a few times. This chain joins TRBV2 and TRBJ2-1, with D tentatively TRBD1 (6 bases). Germline loops: CDR1 SNHLY, CDR2 FYNNEI. V was pared by 5 bases and J by 7 bases, with 18 bases between. The CDR3 is 15 amino acids. The CDR3 loop is CASSQTGRRGNEQFF. DNA of the CDR3: TGTGCCAGCAGTCAAACAGGGCGGCGAGGGAATGAGCAGTTCTTC.

The chain has TRBV4-1 and TRBJ1-1, with D perhaps matching TRBD1 (6 bases). V was shortened by 2 bases and J by 1 base, with 8 bases between the two germline ends. The CDR3 runs 14 residues. CDR1 is MGHRA and CDR2 is YSYEKL in the germline V gene. The CDR3 here is CASSQMGQNTEAFF. The CDR3 DNA reads TGCGCCAGCAGCCAAATGGGACAGAACACTGAAGCTTTCTTT.

CDR3: CASSASGLSYNSPLHF. The DNA for the CDR3 is TGTGCCAGCAGCGCTTCAGGGCTCTCCTATAATTCACCCCTCCACTTT. The chain recombines TRBV2 with TRBJ1-6; maybe TRBD1 (5 bases). The CDR3 sequence is 16 residues long. Germline V CDR1 and CDR2: SNHLY, FYNNEI. Trimming removed 6 bases from V and 0 bases from J, with 12 bases in between.

The chain employs TRBV2 and TRBJ1-5, with a possible D match to TRBD1 (5 bases). This CDR3 region has 14 residues. Germline assignment: CDR1 SNHLY and CDR2 FYNNEI. Trimming took 6 bases from V and 3 from J, leaving 12 bases between them. CDR3 DNA: TGTGCCAGCAGGGGACCCATGATCAATCAGCCCCAGCATTTT. Protein product: CASRGPMINQPQHF.

The chain has TRBV30 and TRBJ1-1; no definite D call. V was cut by 2 bases and J by 1 base, with 8 bases left in between. Per the germline V gene, CDR1 is GTSNPN and CDR2 is SVGIG (reference sequence). CDR3 length: 13 amino acids. The CDR3 reads CAWSLVENTEAFF. For the CDR3, the DNA is TGTGCCTGGAGTTTGGTAGAGAACACTGAAGCTTTCTTT.

J is TRBJ1-1 and V is TRBV27; 10 positions match TRBD1. V shed 3 bases, J shed 10 bases, and the junction held 5 bases outside the gene matches. CDR1 and CDR2 (germline): MNHEY, SMNVEV (reference sequence). This CDR3 comprises 13 residues. This CDR3 is CASSLGTGVRAFF. The CDR3 nucleotides read TGTGCCAGCAGTTTGGGGACAGGGGTTCGAGCTTTCTTT.

The chain links TRBV5-1 to TRBJ1-1; D ambiguous. The germline V gene encodes CDR1 SGHRS and CDR2 YFSETQ. The CDR3 runs to 13 residues. The V end was cut by 0 bases, the J end by 3 bases, with 6 bases between. The DNA of the CDR3 is TGCGCCAGCAGCTTGGTTGTCGACACTGAAGCTTTCTTT. It encodes CASSLVVDTEAFF.

This clone has just one count. This chain uses TRBV7-2 with TRBJ2-3, with 9 nucleotides matching TRBD1. Germline CDR1 is SGHTA and CDR2 is FQGNSA. The CDR3 has 15 residues. V lost 4 bases and J lost 1; bases outside the gene matches: 3. CDR3 loop: CASSSWTGGTDTQYF. CDR3 coding DNA: TGTGCCAGCAGCTCGTGGACAGGGGGCACAGATACGCAGTATTTT. Full variable domain (rest looked up from reference TRBV7-2 and TRBJ2-3): GAGVSQSPSNKVTEKGKDVELRCDPISGHTALYWYRQSLGQGLEFLIYFQGNSAPDKSGLPSDRFSAERTGGSVSTLTIQRTQQEDSAVYLCASSSWTGGTDTQYFGPGTRLTVL.

The V and J genes are TRBV5-1 and TRBJ2-6, with 7 bases lining up with TRBD1. The germline gives CDR1 SGHRS, CDR2 YFSETQ. This CDR3 is built from 17 residues. V lost 4 bases and J lost 0; bases outside the gene matches: 7. Here the CDR3 reads CASSKGQASSGANVLTF. The CDR3 nucleotides are TGCGCCAGCAGCAAAGGACAGGCGAGCTCTGGGGCCAACGTCCTGACTTTC.

This chain joins TRBV19 and TRBJ2-3, with 12 bases identical to TRBD2. The J segment lost 1 base and the V segment lost 3 bases, leaving 11 bases of the junction unmatched. The length of the CDR3 is 19 residues. The germline gives CDR1 LNHDA, CDR2 SQIVND (reference sequence). This chain's CDR3 is CASSILPGLAGYRTDTQYF. CDR3 nucleotides: TGTGCCAGTAGTATTCTCCCGGGACTAGCGGGTTACCGCACAGATACGCAGTATTTT.

The sample holds a few counts of this clone. V and J are TRBV30 and TRBJ1-1; D gene ambiguous. The length of the CDR3 is 12 residues. V was cut by 4 bases and J by 0 bases, with 6 bases left in between. In germline, CDR1 is GTSNPN, CDR2 SVGIG (reference sequence). In DNA, the CDR3 is TGTGCCTGGATAGGTTTGAACACTGAAGCTTTCTTT. This encodes CAWIGLNTEAFF.

V and J are TRBV5-6 and TRBJ2-7, with a tentative D call TRBD2 (5 bases). The CDR3 covers 14 residues. Trimming cost V 1 base and J 5 bases, with 13 bases left between them. Germline CDR1 is SGHDT and CDR2 is YYEEEE. CDR3 loop: CASSLFRGRDEQYF. The DNA of the CDR3 is TGTGCCAGCAGCTTGTTCCGGGGTAGGGACGAGCAGTACTTC. Full variable domain (remainder filled in from reference TRBV5-6 and TRBJ2-7): DAGVTQSPTHLIKTRGQQVTLRCSPKSGHDTVSWYQQALGQGPQFIFQYYEEEERQRGNFPDRFSGHQFPNYSSELNVNALLLGDSALYLCASSLFRGRDEQYFGPGTRLTVT.

The J gene is TRBJ2-7, the V gene TRBV18; 7 nucleotides match TRBD1. J lost 1 base, V lost 4 bases, and 1 base had no gene match. Germline V gives CDR1 KGHSH, CDR2 LQKENI. This CDR3 is 13 amino acids long. The CDR3 spells CASSRGQSYEQYF. DNA of the CDR3: TGTGCCAGCTCACGGGGACAGTCCTACGAGCAGTACTTC.

The V call is TRBV6-5, the J call TRBJ1-1; TRBD1 agrees at 9 bases. This CDR3 comprises 15 residues. V lost 2 bases to trimming and J lost 4 bases; unmatched junction nucleotides: 5. In germline, CDR1 is MNHEY, CDR2 SVGAGI. CDR3 DNA sequence: TGTGCCAGCAGTTACCCGGACAGGGGAGGCACTGAAGCTTTCTTT. This sequence encodes CASSYPDRGGTEAFF.

This clone is a singleton in its sample. This chain uses TRBV7-9 with TRBJ1-5; TRBD1 matches 8 bases. The CDR3 extends over 14 amino acids. The V and J ends lost 5 bases and 1 base, in that order; junction bases with no gene match: 1. Germline V gene lookup returns CDR1 SEHNR and CDR2 FQNEAQ (reference sequence). DNA of the CDR3: TGTGCCAGCAGCCACAGGGGGAGCAATCAGCCCCAGCATTTT. Translated: CASSHRGSNQPQHF.

The chain carries TRBV27 and TRBJ2-7, with 9 bases matching TRBD2. The trim removed 8 bases at V and 6 bases at J, leaving 11 bases unmatched. Germline assignment: CDR1 MNHEY and CDR2 SMNVEV (reference sequence). This CDR3 has 14 amino acids. The CDR3: CASGWRRGGGEQYF. The CDR3 DNA sequence: TGTGCCAGCGGATGGCGGCGGGGGGGCGGCGAGCAGTACTTC.

The genes are TRBV10-2 and TRBJ1-3; a possible D gene is TRBD1 (5 bases). V was pared by 6 bases and J by 4 bases, with 13 bases between. The CDR3 covers 14 residues. CDR1 and CDR2 (germline): WSHSY, SAAADI. The CDR3 reads CASRDSLLGNTIYF. In DNA form, the CDR3 reads TGCGCCAGCAGAGACAGCCTACTAGGAAACACCATATATTTT.

This chain uses TRBV29-1 with TRBJ1-2, with 10 bases matching TRBD1. J was trimmed by 4 bases and V by 3 bases; bases with no gene match: 5. The CDR3 contains 14 residues. Germline V gives CDR1 SQVTM, CDR2 ANQGSEA. The CDR3 here is CSVEPGQGIYGYTF. For the CDR3, the DNA is TGCAGCGTTGAGCCGGGACAGGGGATCTATGGCTACACCTTC. The full variable domain, in which reference TRBV29-1 and TRBJ1-2 provide the parts outside the CDR3, is SAVISQKPSRDICQRGTSLTIQCQVDSQVTMMFWYRQQPGQSLTLIATANQGSEATYESGFVIDKFPISRPNLTFSTLTVSNMSPEDSSIYLCSVEPGQGIYGYTFGSGTRLTVV.

This sequence joins TRBV19 and TRBJ2-7; TRBD1 aligns across 9 bases. CDR1 is LNHDA, CDR2 SQIVND, per germline (reference sequence). The CDR3 extends over 14 amino acids. V shed 4 bases and J 1 base; nucleotides not matched to a gene: 2. CDR3 loop: CASSTDRGSYEQYF. CDR3 nucleotides: TGTGCCAGTAGTACCGACAGGGGGTCCTACGAGCAGTACTTC.